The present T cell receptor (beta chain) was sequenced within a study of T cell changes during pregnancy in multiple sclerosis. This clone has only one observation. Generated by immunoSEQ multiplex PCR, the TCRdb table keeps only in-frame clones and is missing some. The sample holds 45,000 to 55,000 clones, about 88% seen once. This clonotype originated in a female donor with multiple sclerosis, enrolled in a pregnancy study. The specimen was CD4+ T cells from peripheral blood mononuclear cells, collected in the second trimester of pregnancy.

DNA for the CDR3: TGTGCCAGCAGTCCCCCGGGACATAGCTCCTACGAGCAGTACTTC. It codes for CASSPPGHSSYEQYF. The rearrangement joins TRBV28 to TRBJ2-7; the D gene is possibly TRBD1 (6 bases). Germline CDR1 is MDHEN and CDR2 is SYDVKM. Trimming cost V 5 bases and J 0 bases, with 14 bases left between them. CDR3 length: 15 residues.